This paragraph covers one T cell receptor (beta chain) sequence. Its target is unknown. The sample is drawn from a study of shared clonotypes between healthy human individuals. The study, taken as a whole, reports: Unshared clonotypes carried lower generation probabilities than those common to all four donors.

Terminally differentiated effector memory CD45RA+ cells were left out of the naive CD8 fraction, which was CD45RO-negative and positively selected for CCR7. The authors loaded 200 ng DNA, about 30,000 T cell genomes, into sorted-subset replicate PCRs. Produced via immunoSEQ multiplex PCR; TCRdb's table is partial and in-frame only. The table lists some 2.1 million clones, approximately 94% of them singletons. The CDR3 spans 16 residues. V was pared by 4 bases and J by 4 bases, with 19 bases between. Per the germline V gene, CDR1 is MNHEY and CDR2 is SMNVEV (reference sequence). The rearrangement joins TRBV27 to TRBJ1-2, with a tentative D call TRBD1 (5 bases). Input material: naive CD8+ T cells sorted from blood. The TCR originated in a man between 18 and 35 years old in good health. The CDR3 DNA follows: TGTGCCAGCAGTTATTCGTGGGGACCGCTCGTCTATGGCTACACCTTC. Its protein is CASSYSWGPLVYGYTF.